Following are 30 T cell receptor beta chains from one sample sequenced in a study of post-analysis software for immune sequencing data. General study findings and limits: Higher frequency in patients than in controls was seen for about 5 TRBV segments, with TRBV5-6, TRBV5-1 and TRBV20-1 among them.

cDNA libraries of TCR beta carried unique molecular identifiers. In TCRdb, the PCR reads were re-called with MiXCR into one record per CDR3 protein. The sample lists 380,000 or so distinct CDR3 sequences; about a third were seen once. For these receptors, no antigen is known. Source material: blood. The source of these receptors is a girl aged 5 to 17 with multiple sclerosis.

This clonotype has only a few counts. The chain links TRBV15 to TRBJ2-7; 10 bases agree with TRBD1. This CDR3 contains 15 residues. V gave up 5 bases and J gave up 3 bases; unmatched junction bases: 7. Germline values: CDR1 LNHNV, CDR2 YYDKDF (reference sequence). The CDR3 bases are TGTGCCACCAGCGAGGGACAGGGGTCGTTCTACGAGCAGTACTTC. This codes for CATSEGQGSFYEQYF.

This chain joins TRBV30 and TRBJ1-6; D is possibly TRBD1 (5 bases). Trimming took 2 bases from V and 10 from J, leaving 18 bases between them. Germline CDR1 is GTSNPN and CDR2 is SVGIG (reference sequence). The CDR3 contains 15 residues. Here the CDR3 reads CAWSLGGSSWSPLHF. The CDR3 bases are TGTGCCTGGAGTCTCGGGGGTTCGAGTTGGTCACCCCTCCACTTT.

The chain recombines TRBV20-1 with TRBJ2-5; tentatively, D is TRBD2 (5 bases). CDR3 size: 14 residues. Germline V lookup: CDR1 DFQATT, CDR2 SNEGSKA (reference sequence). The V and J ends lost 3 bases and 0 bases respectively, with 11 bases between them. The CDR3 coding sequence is TGCAGTGCTAGCTTGGGAGAGCACCAAGAGACCCAGTACTTC. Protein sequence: CSASLGEHQETQYF.

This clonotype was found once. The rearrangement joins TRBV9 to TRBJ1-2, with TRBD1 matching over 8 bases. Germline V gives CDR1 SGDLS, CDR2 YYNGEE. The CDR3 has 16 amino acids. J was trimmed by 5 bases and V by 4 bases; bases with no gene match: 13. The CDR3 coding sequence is TGTGCCAGCAGCCCCCTAGCTCCCGGGACAGGATATGGCTACACCTTC. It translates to CASSPLAPGTGYGYTF. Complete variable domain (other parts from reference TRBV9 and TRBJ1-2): DSGVTQTPKHLITATGQRVTLRCSPRSGDLSVYWYQQSLDQGLQFLIQYYNGEERAKGNILERFSAQQFPDLHSELNLSSLELGDSALYFCASSPLAPGTGYGYTFGSGTRLTVV.

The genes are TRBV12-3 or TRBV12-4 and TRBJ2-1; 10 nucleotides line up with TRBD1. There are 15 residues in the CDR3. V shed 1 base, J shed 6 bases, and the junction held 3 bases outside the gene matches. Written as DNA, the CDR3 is TGTGCCAGCAGTTTAGGGGACAGGGGCTTCAATGAGCAGTTCTTC. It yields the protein CASSLGDRGFNEQFF.

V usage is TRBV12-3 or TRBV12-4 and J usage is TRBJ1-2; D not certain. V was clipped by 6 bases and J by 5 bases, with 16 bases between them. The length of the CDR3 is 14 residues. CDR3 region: CASRLREAGYGYTF. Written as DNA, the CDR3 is TGTGCCAGCAGACTAAGAGAAGCCGGGTATGGCTACACCTTC.

As DNA, the CDR3 is TGCAGTGCTCCTGGACTAGCGGGGGCCCACCAAGAGACCCAGTACTTC. This encodes CSAPGLAGAHQETQYF. The V gene is TRBV20-1, the J gene TRBJ2-5, with 13 nucleotides matching TRBD2. The CDR3 is made up of 16 amino acids. Looked up from germline, CDR1 is DFQATT and CDR2 is SNEGSKA (reference sequence). With 5 bases clipped from V and 0 bases from J, the junction kept 6 bases outside the gene matches.

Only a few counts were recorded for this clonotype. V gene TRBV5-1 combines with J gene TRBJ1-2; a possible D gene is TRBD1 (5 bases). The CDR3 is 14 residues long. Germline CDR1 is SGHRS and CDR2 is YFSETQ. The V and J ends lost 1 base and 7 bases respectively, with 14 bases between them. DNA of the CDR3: TGCGCCAGCAGCTTGATGCAGGGCGGTGGTGGCTACACCTTC. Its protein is CASSLMQGGGGYTF. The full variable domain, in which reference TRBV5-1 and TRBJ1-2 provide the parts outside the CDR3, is KAGVTQTPRYLIKTRGQQVTLSCSPISGHRSVSWYQQTPGQGLQFLFEYFSETQRNKGNFPGRFSGRQFSNSRSEMNVSTLELGDSALYLCASSLMQGGGGYTFGSGTRLTVV.

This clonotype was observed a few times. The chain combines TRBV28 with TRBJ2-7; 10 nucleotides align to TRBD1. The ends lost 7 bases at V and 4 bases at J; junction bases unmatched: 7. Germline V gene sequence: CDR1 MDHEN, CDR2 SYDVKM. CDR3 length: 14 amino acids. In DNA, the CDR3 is TGTGCCAGCACCCATGGGGACAGGGGATACGAGCAGTACTTC. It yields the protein CASTHGDRGYEQYF.

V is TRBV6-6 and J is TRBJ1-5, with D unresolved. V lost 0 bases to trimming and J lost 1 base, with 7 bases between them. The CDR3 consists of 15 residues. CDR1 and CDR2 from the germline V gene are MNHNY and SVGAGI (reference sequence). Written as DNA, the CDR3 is TGTGCCAGCAGTTACTCAGGAGGGAGCAATCAGCCCCAGCATTTT. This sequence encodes CASSYSGGSNQPQHF.

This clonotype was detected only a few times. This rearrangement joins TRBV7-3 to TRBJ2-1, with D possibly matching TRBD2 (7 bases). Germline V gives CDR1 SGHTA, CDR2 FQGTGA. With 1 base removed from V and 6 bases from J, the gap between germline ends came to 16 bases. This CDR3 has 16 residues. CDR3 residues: CASSLSGGRGSNEQFF. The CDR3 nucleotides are TGTGCCAGCAGCTTAAGCGGGGGCCGGGGGTCCAATGAGCAGTTCTTC.

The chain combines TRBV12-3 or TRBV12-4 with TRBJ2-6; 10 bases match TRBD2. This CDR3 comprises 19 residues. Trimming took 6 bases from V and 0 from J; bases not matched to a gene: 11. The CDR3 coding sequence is TGTGCCAGCAGCCAACTCGGACTAGCGGAGAGCTCTGGGGCCAACGTCCTGACTTTC. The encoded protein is CASSQLGLAESSGANVLTF.

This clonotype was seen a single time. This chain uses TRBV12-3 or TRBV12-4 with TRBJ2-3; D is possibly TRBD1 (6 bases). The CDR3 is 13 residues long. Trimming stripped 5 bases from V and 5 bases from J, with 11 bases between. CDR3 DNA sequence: TGTGCCAGCAGTCGCATCAGGGGAGATACGCAGTATTTT. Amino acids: CASSRIRGDTQYF.

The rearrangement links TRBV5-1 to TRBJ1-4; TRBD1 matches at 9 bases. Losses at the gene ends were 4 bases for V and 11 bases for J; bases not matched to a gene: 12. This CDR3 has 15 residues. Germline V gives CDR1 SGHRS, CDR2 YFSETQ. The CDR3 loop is CASSRGDRDFGKLFF. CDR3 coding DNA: TGCGCCAGCAGCCGAGGGGACAGGGACTTCGGGAAACTGTTTTTT.

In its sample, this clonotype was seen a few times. The CDR3: CASCKGPDGYTF. For the CDR3, the DNA is TGTGCCAGCTGTAAGGGCCCGGATGGCTACACCTTC. This chain joins TRBV12-3 or TRBV12-4 and TRBJ1-2; no clear D gene. The ends were cut back, 8 bases at V and 6 bases at J, with 13 bases in the middle. This CDR3 spans 12 amino acids.

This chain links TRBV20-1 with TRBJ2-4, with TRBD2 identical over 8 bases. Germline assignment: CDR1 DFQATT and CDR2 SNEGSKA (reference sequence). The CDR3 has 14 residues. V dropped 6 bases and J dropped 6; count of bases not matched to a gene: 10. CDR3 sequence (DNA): TGCAGTGCGCCACTGAGCGGGGGCGTAAACATTCAGTACTTC. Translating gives CSAPLSGGVNIQYF.

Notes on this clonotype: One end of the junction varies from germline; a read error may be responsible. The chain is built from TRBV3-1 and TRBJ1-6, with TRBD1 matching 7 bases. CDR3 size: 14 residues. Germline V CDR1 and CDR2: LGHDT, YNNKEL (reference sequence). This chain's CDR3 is CASIRDRVNSPPHF. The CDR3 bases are TGTGCCAGCATCCGCGACAGGGTTAATTCACCCCCCCACTTT.

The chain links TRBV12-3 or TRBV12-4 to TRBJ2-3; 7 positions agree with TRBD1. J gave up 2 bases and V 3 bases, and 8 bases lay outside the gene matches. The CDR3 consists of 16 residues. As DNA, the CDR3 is TGTGCCAGCAGTTTGGGACAGCCGGGTTTCACAGATACGCAGTATTTT. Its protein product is CASSLGQPGFTDTQYF.

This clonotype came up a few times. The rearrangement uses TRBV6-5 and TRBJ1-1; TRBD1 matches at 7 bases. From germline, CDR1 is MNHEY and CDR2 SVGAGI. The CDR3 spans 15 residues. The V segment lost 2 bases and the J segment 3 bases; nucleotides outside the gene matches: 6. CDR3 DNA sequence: TGTGCCAGCAGTTACCATTTACAGGGGTACACTGAAGCTTTCTTT. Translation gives CASSYHLQGYTEAFF.

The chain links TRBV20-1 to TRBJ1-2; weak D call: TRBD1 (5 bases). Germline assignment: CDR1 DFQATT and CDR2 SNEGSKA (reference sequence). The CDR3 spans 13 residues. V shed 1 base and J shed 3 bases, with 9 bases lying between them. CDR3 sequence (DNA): TGCAGTGCTAGAGCGACAGCTGACTATGGCTACACCTTC. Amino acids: CSARATADYGYTF.

CDR3 sequence: CASSTTRGLSTDTQYF. The DNA for the CDR3 is TGTGCCAGCAGCACCACTCGGGGGTTAAGCACAGATACGCAGTATTTT. The chain couples TRBV7-8 to TRBJ2-3, with D possibly being TRBD2 (6 bases). The CDR3 contains 16 residues. Germline values: CDR1 SGHVS, CDR2 FQNEAQ. Trimming pared 5 bases from V and 0 bases from J, leaving 15 bases between.

This chain's CDR3 is CASSGFSSGKLFF. Written as DNA, the CDR3 is TGCGCCAGCAGCGGGTTTAGCTCAGGAAAACTGTTTTTT. The chain links TRBV5-1 to TRBJ1-4; no reliable D call. Trimming removed 4 bases from V and 10 bases from J, with 14 bases in between. The CDR3 sequence is 13 residues long. Germline assignment: CDR1 SGHRS and CDR2 YFSETQ.

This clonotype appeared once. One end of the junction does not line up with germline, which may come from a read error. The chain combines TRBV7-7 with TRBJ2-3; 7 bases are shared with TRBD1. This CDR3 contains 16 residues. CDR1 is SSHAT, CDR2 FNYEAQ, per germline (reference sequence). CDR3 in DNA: TGTGCTAGCAGCTTAGGGGACAGTGCCCCAAAAGATACGCAGTATTTT. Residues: CASSLGDSAPKDTQYF.

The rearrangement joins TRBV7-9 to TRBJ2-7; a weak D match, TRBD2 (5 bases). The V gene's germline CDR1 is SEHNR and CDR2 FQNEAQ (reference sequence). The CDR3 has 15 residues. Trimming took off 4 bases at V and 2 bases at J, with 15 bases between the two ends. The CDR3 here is CASSSAAGFTYEQYF. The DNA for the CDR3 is TGTGCCAGCAGCTCGGCTGCGGGTTTCACCTACGAGCAGTACTTC.

CDR3 residues: CASSLKGPLPYNEQFF. The CDR3, as DNA: TGTGCCAGCAGCTTAAAGGGCCCTCTTCCGTACAATGAGCAGTTCTTC. The chain joins TRBV5-6 to TRBJ2-1; D remains unclear. Trimming took 2 bases from V and 4 from J, leaving 16 bases between them. The germline V gene encodes CDR1 SGHDT and CDR2 YYEEEE. The CDR3 totals 16 residues.

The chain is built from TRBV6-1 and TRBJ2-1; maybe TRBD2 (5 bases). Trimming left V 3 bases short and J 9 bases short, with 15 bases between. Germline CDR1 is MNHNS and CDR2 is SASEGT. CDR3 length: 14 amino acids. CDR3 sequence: CASSEVLAQSEQFF. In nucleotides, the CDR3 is TGTGCCAGCAGTGAGGTCCTAGCTCAGTCTGAGCAGTTCTTC.

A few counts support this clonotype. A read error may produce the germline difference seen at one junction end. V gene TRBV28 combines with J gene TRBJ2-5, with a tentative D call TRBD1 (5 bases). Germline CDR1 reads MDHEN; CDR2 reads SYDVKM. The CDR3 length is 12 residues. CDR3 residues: CASSSREEAQYF. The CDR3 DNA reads TGTGCCAGCAGTTCCAGGGAAGAGGCCCAGTACTTC.

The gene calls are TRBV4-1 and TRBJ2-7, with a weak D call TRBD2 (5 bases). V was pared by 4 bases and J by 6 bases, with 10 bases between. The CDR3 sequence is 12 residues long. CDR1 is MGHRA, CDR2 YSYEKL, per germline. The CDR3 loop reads CASSLLGSEQYF. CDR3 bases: TGCGCCAGCAGCCTACTAGGAAGCGAGCAGTACTTC.

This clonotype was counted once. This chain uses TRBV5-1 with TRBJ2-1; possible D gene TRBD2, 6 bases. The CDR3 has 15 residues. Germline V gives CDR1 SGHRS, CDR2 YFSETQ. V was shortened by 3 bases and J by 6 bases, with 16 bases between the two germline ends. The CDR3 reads CASSSDYRNCNEQFF. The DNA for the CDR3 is TGCGCCAGCAGCTCGGACTACCGGAACTGCAATGAGCAGTTCTTC.

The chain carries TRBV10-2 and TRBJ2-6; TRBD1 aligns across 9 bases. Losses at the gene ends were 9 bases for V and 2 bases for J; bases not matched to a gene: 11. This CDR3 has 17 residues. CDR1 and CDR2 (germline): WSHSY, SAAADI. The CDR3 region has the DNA TGCGCCAGTAATGAGCGGGACAGGGAAACTGGGGCCAACGTCCTGACTTTC. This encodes CASNERDRETGANVLTF.